The 28 T cell receptor beta chains below were found in one sample sequenced in a study of blood T cells in healthy people across ages. A second PCR, run for about 7 to 11 cycles, used a sample-barcoded 5' primer plus a J-beta primer mix. Each CDR3 protein is one row after TCRdb ran MiXCR on the 5' RACE reads. The data contain about 1.7 million distinct CDR3 sequences, approximately 30% of them singletons. Specimen: blood. These receptors all come from a woman aged 30 to 39 in good health.

Worth noting for this clonotype: A read error may be the cause here, since a much bigger clone is one base away. Lacking the conserved final phenylalanine or tryptophan, this CDR3 likely reflects a read error. CDR3 protein: CAIRPLAGVLNEQFC. The CDR3, as DNA: TGTGCCATCAGGCCCTTAGCGGGTGTCCTGAATGAGCAGTTCTGC. The genes are TRBV10-3 and TRBJ2-1; 7 bases fit TRBD2. J gave up 7 bases and V 6 bases, and 12 bases lay outside the gene matches. The V gene's germline CDR1 is ENHRY and CDR2 SYGVKD. This CDR3 is built from 15 residues.

As to this clonotype: The junction departs from the called germline gene at one end, perhaps through a read error. This chain joins TRBV6-2 or TRBV6-3 and TRBJ2-7, with D possibly being TRBD2 (5 bases). From germline, CDR1 is MNHEY and CDR2 SVGEGT. The CDR3 is 12 residues long. CDR3 sequence: CTSSRLIYEQYF. CDR3 sequence (DNA): TGTACCAGCAGTAGACTAATCTACGAGCAGTACTTC.

This sequence joins TRBV20-1 and TRBJ2-2, with 8 nucleotides matching TRBD1. The germline gives CDR1 DFQATT, CDR2 SNEGSKA (reference sequence). This CDR3 has 14 residues. Losses at the gene ends were 6 bases for V and 4 bases for J; bases not matched to a gene: 7. The DNA of the CDR3 is TGCAGTGCCCCGCATGGACAGGGCACCGGGGAGCTGTTTTTT. Translated, it gives CSAPHGQGTGELFF.

This clonotype was seen more than once but under ten times. The rearrangement joins TRBV6-2 or TRBV6-3 to TRBJ2-4; D uncertain. The DNA end favors TRBJ2-7, so the J call may be wrong. Germline V CDR1 and CDR2: MNHEY, SVGEGT. This CDR3 is 13 amino acids long. CDR3 sequence (DNA): TGTGCCAGCAGTCCCCGCCGGGCCAACGAGCAGTACTTC. Translating gives CASSPRRANEQYF.

The chain couples TRBV12-3 or TRBV12-4 to TRBJ2-2; D call uncertain. The germline V and J ends were trimmed by 5 bases and 4 bases, with 11 bases remaining between them. The CDR3 runs 14 residues. The CDR3 protein is CASSQQSFTGELFF. The CDR3 nucleotides are TGTGCCAGCAGTCAACAGAGTTTCACCGGGGAGCTGTTTTTT.

The chain is built from TRBV5-5 and TRBJ1-2; tentative D call: TRBD1 (5 bases). V was shortened by 7 bases and J by 2 bases, with 18 bases between the two germline ends. This CDR3 region has 15 residues. Germline CDR1 SGHKS, CDR2 YYEKEE (reference sequence). CDR3 bases: TGTGCCAGCCTCGCCCGGGGGGATGGGAACTATGGCTACACCTTC. Encoded protein: CASLARGDGNYGYTF. The whole variable domain, remainder taken from reference TRBV5-5 and TRBJ1-2, is DAGVTQSPTHLIKTRGQQVTLRCSPISGHKSVSWYQQVLGQGPQFIFQYYEKEERGRGNFPDRFSARQFPNYSSELNVNALLLGDSALYLCASLARGDGNYGYTFGSGTRLTVV.

The rearrangement links TRBV7-2 to TRBJ1-1; D uncertain. CDR1 and CDR2 from the germline V gene are SGHTA and FQGNSA. The ends were cut back, 0 bases at V and 4 bases at J, with 12 bases in the middle. The CDR3 contains 15 residues. CDR3 sequence: CASSLAVGRFTEAFF. CDR3 DNA sequence: TGTGCCAGCAGCTTAGCGGTAGGGAGATTCACTGAAGCTTTCTTT.

This clonotype was seen a handful of times. The chain carries TRBV12-3 or TRBV12-4 and TRBJ1-2; D gene unclear. This CDR3 has 11 amino acids. V lost 6 bases, J lost 7 bases, and 9 bases lay in between. CDR3: CASSPDAGYTF. The CDR3 nucleotides read TGTGCCAGCAGCCCAGACGCTGGCTACACCTTC.

The rearrangement joins TRBV5-6 to TRBJ1-1; perhaps TRBD1 as D (5 bases). The CDR3 is made up of 16 amino acids. Germline V gene data show CDR1 as SGHDT and CDR2 as YYEEEE. Trimming removed 5 bases at V and 4 bases at J, with 21 bases between. In DNA form, the CDR3 reads TGTGCCAGCAGGTTGCCCTTAGGAGGGGATGGCACTGAAGCTTTCTTT. Amino acid sequence: CASRLPLGGDGTEAFF.

This clonotype came up a few times. The V gene is TRBV29-1, the J gene TRBJ2-3; no definite D call. Germline V lookup: CDR1 SQVTM, CDR2 ANQGSEA. V was clipped by 6 bases and J by 6 bases, with 13 bases between them. The CDR3 sequence is 12 residues long. CDR3 amino acids: CSVDTGVDTQYF. The DNA for the CDR3 is TGCAGCGTCGATACTGGGGTTGATACGCAGTATTTT.

Only a few counts were recorded for this clonotype. This CDR3 reads CSARRPGEQPQHF. DNA of the CDR3: TGCAGTGCTAGACGGCCAGGGGAACAGCCCCAGCATTTT. The chain couples TRBV20-1 to TRBJ1-5; tentatively, D is TRBD1 (6 bases). This CDR3 contains 13 residues. Per the germline V gene, CDR1 is DFQATT and CDR2 is SNEGSKA (reference sequence). V lost 2 bases to trimming and J lost 7 bases, with 12 bases between them.

The chain joins TRBV28 to TRBJ1-5, with TRBD1 matching over 8 bases. V trimming: 6 bases; J trimming: 4 bases; junction bases outside the gene matches: 8. The germline CDR1 and CDR2 sequences are MDHEN and SYDVKM. CDR3 size: 15 residues. The CDR3 is CASRERTGRNQPQHF. The DNA for the CDR3 is TGTGCCAGCAGGGAGAGGACAGGGCGAAATCAGCCCCAGCATTTT.

This clonotype was seen more than once but under ten times. The chain couples TRBV6-5 to TRBJ2-2; tentative D call: TRBD2 (5 bases). Looked up from germline, CDR1 is MNHEY and CDR2 is SVGAGI. The CDR3 covers 14 residues. The V and J ends lost 10 bases and 0 bases respectively, with 12 bases between them. The chain's CDR3 is CATLRASNTGELFF. CDR3 in DNA: TGTGCCACCCTGAGGGCCTCGAACACCGGGGAGCTGTTTTTT.

The genes are TRBV9 and TRBJ2-1; 8 bases agree with TRBD1. V lost 0 bases, J lost 4 bases, and 3 bases stayed unmatched. Looked up from germline, CDR1 is SGDLS and CDR2 is YYNGEE. The CDR3 totals 15 residues. In DNA form, the CDR3 reads TGTGCCAGCAGCGTAGGCAGGGGGCAGTACAATGAGCAGTTCTTC. It yields the protein CASSVGRGQYNEQFF.

Ten or more counts support this clonotype. The CDR3 DNA reads TGTGCCAGCAGCCCCGGGGCAGACTTTTACGAGCAGTACTTC. It yields the protein CASSPGADFYEQYF. The chain recombines TRBV9 with TRBJ2-7; D possibly uses TRBD1 or TRBD2 (5 bases each). Germline V gene lookup returns CDR1 SGDLS and CDR2 YYNGEE. Trimming stripped 4 bases from V and 4 bases from J, with 15 bases between. The CDR3 has 14 residues.

This clonotype has more than one count but fewer than ten. The CDR3 loop is CSVREGGVSTEAFF. DNA of the CDR3: TGCAGCGTTCGTGAAGGGGGCGTCAGCACTGAAGCTTTCTTT. The V and J genes are TRBV29-1 and TRBJ1-1; TRBD1 aligns across 7 bases. This CDR3 spans 14 amino acids. The junction had 10 bases not matched to a gene; V was cut back by 5 bases and J by 4 bases. The V gene's germline CDR1 is SQVTM and CDR2 ANQGSEA.

This clonotype was recorded at least ten times. Germline is not matched at one junction end, which may reflect a read error. The chain recombines TRBV9 with TRBJ2-5; TRBD2 might be the D (6 bases). This CDR3 has 13 residues. Germline V gene lookup returns CDR1 SGDLS and CDR2 YYNGEE. In nucleotides, the CDR3 is TGTGCCAGCAGCCCCGGGACTCAAGACACCCAGTACTTC. It yields the protein CASSPGTQDTQYF.

The chain uses TRBV6-5 and TRBJ2-2; TRBD2 aligns across 7 bases. Per germline, CDR1 MNHEY and CDR2 SVGAGI. Trimming cost V 2 bases and J 3 bases; bases outside gene matches: 0. The CDR3 extends over 14 amino acids. This CDR3 is CASSYGGDTGELFF. CDR3 sequence (DNA): TGTGCCAGCAGTTACGGGGGGGACACCGGGGAGCTGTTTTTT.

V gene TRBV19 combines with J gene TRBJ2-7; the D gene is possibly TRBD1 (6 bases). Looked up from germline, CDR1 is LNHDA and CDR2 is SQIVND (reference sequence). The CDR3 is 15 residues long. V was pared by 3 bases and J by 2 bases, with 14 bases between. Here the CDR3 DNA reads TGTGCCAGTAGTATTACTCTCGGACAGACCTACGAGCAGTACTTC. It codes for CASSITLGQTYEQYF.

This chain joins TRBV5-1 and TRBJ2-3; weak D call: TRBD2 (5 bases). There are 16 residues in the CDR3. V gave up 0 bases and J gave up 0 bases, with 11 bases separating them. Germline V CDR1 and CDR2: SGHRS, YFSETQ. DNA of the CDR3: TGCGCCAGCAGCTTGGACCAGCGGCTCAGCACAGATACGCAGTATTTT. Translation gives CASSLDQRLSTDTQYF.

The chain is built from TRBV7-6 and TRBJ1-4, with 7 bases lining up with TRBD1. The V segment lost 4 bases and the J segment 10 bases; nucleotides outside the gene matches: 9. The CDR3 loop spans 14 amino acids. Germline assignment: CDR1 SGHVS and CDR2 FNYEAQ. In DNA form, the CDR3 reads TGTGCCAGCAGCTCCGACCTCCGGGACAGAAAACTGTTTTTT. Its protein product is CASSSDLRDRKLFF.

This clonotype appeared a few times. CDR3 DNA sequence: TGCGCCAGCAGCTTGGGGTCAGCGGGAGGGTACAATGAGCAGTTCTTC. Protein product: CASSLGSAGGYNEQFF. The chain carries TRBV5-1 and TRBJ2-1, with 10 nucleotides matching TRBD2. Germline V gives CDR1 SGHRS, CDR2 YFSETQ. V gave up 0 bases and J gave up 4 bases; unmatched junction bases: 4. CDR3 length equals 16 residues.

This chain joins TRBV13 and TRBJ1-2, with 10 bases identical to TRBD1. Trimming at V came to 7 bases and at J to 7 bases, leaving 9 bases not matched to a gene. The CDR3 extends over 14 amino acids. From germline, CDR1 is PRHDT and CDR2 FYEKMQ (reference sequence). CDR3 nucleotide sequence: TGTGCCAGCACTAACCGGGACAGGGGTGGTGGCTACACCTTC. This translates into CASTNRDRGGGYTF.

This chain links TRBV5-1 with TRBJ2-3; D possibly corresponds to TRBD1 (6 bases). The germline gives CDR1 SGHRS, CDR2 YFSETQ. CDR3 length: 15 residues. The germline V and J ends were trimmed by 0 bases and 1 base, with 9 bases remaining between them. CDR3 residues: CASSLEQGRTDTQYF. The CDR3 nucleotides are TGCGCCAGCAGCTTGGAACAGGGCCGCACAGATACGCAGTATTTT.

There are a few counts of this clonotype. The genes are TRBV20-1 and TRBJ2-5, with 12 bases aligning to TRBD2. J lost 4 bases, V lost 6 bases, and 9 bases had no gene match. The germline V gene encodes CDR1 DFQATT and CDR2 SNEGSKA (reference sequence). This CDR3 contains 15 residues. In DNA, the CDR3 is TGCAGTGCCCCCGGACTAGCGGGACTCGCAGAGACCCAGTACTTC. Amino acid sequence: CSAPGLAGLAETQYF.

This clonotype appeared a few times. The J gene is TRBJ2-7, the V gene TRBV29-1; no clear D. This CDR3 contains 11 residues. From germline, CDR1 is SQVTM and CDR2 ANQGSEA. Trimming removed 5 bases at V and 3 bases at J, with 8 bases between. In DNA form, the CDR3 reads TGCAGCGTTTCCGCAATCTACGAGCAGTACTTC. It specifies CSVSAIYEQYF.

This clonotype has only a few counts. This sequence joins TRBV4-1 and TRBJ2-5; a weak D match, TRBD1 (6 bases). The CDR3 sequence is 14 residues long. V was pared by 0 bases and J by 4 bases, with 9 bases between. Per germline, CDR1 MGHRA and CDR2 YSYEKL. The CDR3 region is CASSQDGGIETQYF. The CDR3 DNA is TGCGCCAGCAGCCAAGATGGGGGCATAGAGACCCAGTACTTC.

This clonotype was seen repeatedly, ten times or more. J is TRBJ2-1 and V is TRBV20-1; no firm D call. Germline CDR1 reads DFQATT; CDR2 reads SNEGSKA (reference sequence). Trimming removed 2 bases at V and 9 bases at J, with 8 bases between. CDR3 length equals 11 residues. This chain's CDR3 is CSARTGIEQFF. DNA for the CDR3: TGCAGTGCTAGAACCGGCATTGAGCAGTTCTTC.